The sequence of this TCR beta chain was determined in a study of shared clonotypes between healthy human individuals. The study, taken as a whole, reports: A generally larger estimated richness was seen in naive subsets than in memory subsets. The genetic and exposure-history diversity represented was limited by few donors.

The V and J ends lost 5 bases and 8 bases respectively, with 19 bases between them. This CDR3 spans 15 amino acids. CDR1 and CDR2 (germline): MDHEN, SYDVKM. Profiled with immunoSEQ multiplex PCR; TCRdb holds only in-frame clones, not every one. Here the sample spans approximately 810,000 clones, almost 95% being singletons. Cells designated naive CD8 were CD45RO-negative and were positively selected for CCR7, with terminally differentiated effector memory CD45RA+ cells excluded. As for this clone: Its antigen is undetermined.

This chain connects TRBV28 to TRBJ2-1, with TRBD2 as a possible D gene (6 bases). This TCR derives from a man between 25 and 39 years old in good health. Sequenced: naive CD8+ T cells sorted from blood. DNA of the CDR3: TGTGCCAGCAGTCTAGGGGCCGCGGGATTCGATGAGCAGTTCTTC. It is translated as CASSLGAAGFDEQFF.